The rows below give T cell receptor beta chains drawn from one sample of a study of neurological immune-mediated disorders. TCRdb reprocessed the 5' RACE reads with MiXCR, giving one entry per CDR3 protein. Among over 75,000 distinct CDR3 sequences, 5% to 6% were seen once, and the ten largest hold roughly 7.3%. The specimen was PBMCs. The origin of the receptors is a woman in her sixties with multiple sclerosis. The CDR3 runs from the conserved cysteine through the conserved F or W. The D gene is left open where the match is weak. Not every row has a clone size; where given, it reads once, few, many or a size class.

d_call	v_call	j_call	clone_size	cdr3_nt	cdr3_aa
-	TRBV20-1	TRBJ2-5	many	TGCAGTGCTAGAACACAAGAGACCCAGTACTTC	CSARTQETQYF
-	TRBV20-1	TRBJ1-2	many	TGCAGTGCTAGTGCCCCCCAAAGAGGGGGCTACACCTTC	CSASAPQRGGYTF
-	TRBV27	TRBJ2-1	many	TGTGCCACCGGAGATGGGGGCTACAATGAGCAGTTCTTC	CATGDGGYNEQFF
-	TRBV7-2	TRBJ1-6	many	TGTGCCAGCAGCTTATTAAACAGTAATTCACCCCTCCACTTT	CASSLLNSNSPLHF
-	TRBV14	TRBJ1-2	many	TGTGCCAGCAGCCAAGATATCGGATACTGGGGCTACACCTTC	CASSQDIGYWGYTF
-	TRBV5-1	TRBJ1-5	many	TGCGCCAGCAGCTTGGAAGGGGCTGATCAGCCCCAGCATTTT	CASSLEGADQPQHF
-	TRBV29-1	TRBJ2-1	many	TGCAGCGTTGGGTCCGGGCGGAATGAGCAGTTCTTC	CSVGSGRNEQFF
-	TRBV2	TRBJ1-2	many	TGTGCCAGCAGTGTGATCTATGGCTACACCTTC	CASSVIYGYTF
-	TRBV9	TRBJ1-3	many	TGTGCCAGCAGCGTAGCCGCCAGCTCTGGAAACACCATATATTTT	CASSVAASSGNTIYF
-	TRBV28	TRBJ1-1	many	TGTGCCAGCACCCTAGACCCGAGGGAAGCTTTCTTT	CASTLDPREAFF
-	TRBV5-1	TRBJ1-1	many	TGCGCCAGCAGCTTTTTCTCAGAGCCCAACACTGAAGCTTTCTTT	CASSFFSEPNTEAFF
-	TRBV5-1	TRBJ2-1	many	TGCGCCAGCAGCTTGACGCAGGGGAGAAGGCAGTTCTTC	CASSLTQGRRQFF
-	TRBV5-1	TRBJ2-7	many	TGCGCCAGCAGCTTGACAGGCAACGAGCAGTACTTC	CASSLTGNEQYF
TRBD1	TRBV29-1	TRBJ1-1	many	TGCAGCGTTAATAACAGGGGACTGAACACTGAAGCTTTCTTT	CSVNNRGLNTEAFF
TRBD2	TRBV7-2	TRBJ2-5	many	TGTGCCAGCAGGCGGGGGGCCCAAGAGACCCAGTACTTC	CASRRGAQETQYF
-	TRBV15	TRBJ1-1	many	TGTGCCACCAGCAGAGAGGTCGGCAGGAGCACTGAAGCTTTCTTT	CATSREVGRSTEAFF
-	TRBV20-1	TRBJ2-1	-	TGCAGTGCTCCCGACGGGCTAGCTGTGAATGAGCAGTTCTTC	CSAPDGLAVNEQFF
-	TRBV5-6	TRBJ2-1	-	TGTGCCAGCAGTTCGTACAGGGGGGGGTCCTACAATGAGCAGTTCTTC	CASSSYRGGSYNEQFF
TRBD1	TRBV12-3/TRBV12-4	TRBJ1-5	many	TGTGCCAGCAGTTTAGGGGACAGGGACCAGCCCCAGCATTTT	CASSLGDRDQPQHF
-	TRBV18	TRBJ1-4	few	TGTGCCAGCTCAACCCGGGACCAAAATGAAAAACTGTTTTTT	CASSTRDQNEKLFF
-	TRBV7-9	TRBJ2-7	many	TGTGCCAGCAGCTTGGCAGGGAACCCCTACGAGCAGTACTTC	CASSLAGNPYEQYF
-	TRBV2	TRBJ2-7	many	TGTGCCAGCAGTGACAGTGCCCATTATTGGCAGTACTTC	CASSDSAHYWQYF
-	TRBV3-1	TRBJ1-2	many	TGTGCCAGCAGTTTCAGGGAGGGTGGCTACACCTTC	CASSFREGGYTF